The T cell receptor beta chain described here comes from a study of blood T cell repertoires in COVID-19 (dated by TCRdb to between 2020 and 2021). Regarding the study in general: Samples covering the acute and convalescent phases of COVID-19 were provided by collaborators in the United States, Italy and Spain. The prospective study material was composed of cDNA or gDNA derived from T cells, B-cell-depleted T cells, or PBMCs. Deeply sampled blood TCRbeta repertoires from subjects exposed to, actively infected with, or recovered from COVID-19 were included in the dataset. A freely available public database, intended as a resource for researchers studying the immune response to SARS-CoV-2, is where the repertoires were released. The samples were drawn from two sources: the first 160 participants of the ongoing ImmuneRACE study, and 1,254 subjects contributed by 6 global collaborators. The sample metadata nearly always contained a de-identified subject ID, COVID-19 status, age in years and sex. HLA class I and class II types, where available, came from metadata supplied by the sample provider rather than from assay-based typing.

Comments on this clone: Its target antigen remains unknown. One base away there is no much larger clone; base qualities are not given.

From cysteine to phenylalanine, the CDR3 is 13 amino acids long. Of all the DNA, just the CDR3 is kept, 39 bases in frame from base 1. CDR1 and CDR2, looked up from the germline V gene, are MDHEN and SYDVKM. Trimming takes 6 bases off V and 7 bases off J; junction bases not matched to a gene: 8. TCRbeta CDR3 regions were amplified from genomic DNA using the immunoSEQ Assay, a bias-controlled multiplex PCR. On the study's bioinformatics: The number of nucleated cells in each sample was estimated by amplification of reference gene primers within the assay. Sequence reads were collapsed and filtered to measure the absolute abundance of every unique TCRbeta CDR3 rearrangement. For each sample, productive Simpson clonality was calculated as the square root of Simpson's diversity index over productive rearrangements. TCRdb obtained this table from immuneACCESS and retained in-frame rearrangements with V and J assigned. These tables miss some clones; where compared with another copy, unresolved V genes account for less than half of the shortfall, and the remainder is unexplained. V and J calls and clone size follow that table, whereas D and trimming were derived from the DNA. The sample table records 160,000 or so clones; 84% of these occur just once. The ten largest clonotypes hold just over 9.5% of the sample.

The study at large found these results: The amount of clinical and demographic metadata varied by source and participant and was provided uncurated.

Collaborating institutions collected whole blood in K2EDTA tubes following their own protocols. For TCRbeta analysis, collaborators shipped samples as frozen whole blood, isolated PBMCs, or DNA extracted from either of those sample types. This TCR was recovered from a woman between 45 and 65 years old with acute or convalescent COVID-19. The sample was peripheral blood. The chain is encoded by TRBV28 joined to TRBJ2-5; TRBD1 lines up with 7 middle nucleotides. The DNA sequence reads TGTGCCAGCAGGCTAACAGGGGCAGCGACCCAGTACTTC. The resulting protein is CASRLTGAATQYF.